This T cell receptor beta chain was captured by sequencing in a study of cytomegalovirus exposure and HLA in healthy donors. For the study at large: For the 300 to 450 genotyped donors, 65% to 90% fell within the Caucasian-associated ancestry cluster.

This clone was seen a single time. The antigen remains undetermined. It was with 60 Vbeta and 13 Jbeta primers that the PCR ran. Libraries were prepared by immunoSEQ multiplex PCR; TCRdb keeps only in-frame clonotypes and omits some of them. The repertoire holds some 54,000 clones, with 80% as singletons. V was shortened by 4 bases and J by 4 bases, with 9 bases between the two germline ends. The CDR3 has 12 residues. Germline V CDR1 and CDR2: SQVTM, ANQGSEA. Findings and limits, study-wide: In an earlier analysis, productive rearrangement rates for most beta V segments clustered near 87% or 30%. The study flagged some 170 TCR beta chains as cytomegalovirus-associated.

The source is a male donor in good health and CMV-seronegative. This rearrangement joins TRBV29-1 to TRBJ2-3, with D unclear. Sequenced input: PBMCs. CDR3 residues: CSVGPNPDTQYF. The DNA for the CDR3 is TGCAGCGTTGGGCCGAACCCAGATACGCAGTATTTT.